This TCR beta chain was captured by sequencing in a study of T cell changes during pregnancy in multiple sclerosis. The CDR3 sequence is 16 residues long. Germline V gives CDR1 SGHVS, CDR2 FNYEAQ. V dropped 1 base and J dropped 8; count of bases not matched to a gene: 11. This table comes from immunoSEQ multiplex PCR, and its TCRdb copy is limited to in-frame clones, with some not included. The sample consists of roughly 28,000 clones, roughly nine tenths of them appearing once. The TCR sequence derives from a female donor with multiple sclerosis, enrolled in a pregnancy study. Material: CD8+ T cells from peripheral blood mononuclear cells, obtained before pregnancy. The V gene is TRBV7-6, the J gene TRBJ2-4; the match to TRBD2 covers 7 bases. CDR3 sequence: CASSLGEGLEAHIQYF. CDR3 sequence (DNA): TGTGCCAGCAGCTTAGGGGAGGGGTTGGAGGCCCACATTCAGTACTTC.